This is a list of T cell receptor beta chains from one sample in a study of cytomegalovirus exposure and HLA in healthy donors. Assay used: immunoSEQ multiplex PCR; TCRdb lists only in-frame clones, some missing. This sample has some 150,000 clones; about 59% occur once, and the top ten carry 2.5% to 3.5%. Sequenced: PBMCs. These receptor sequences come from a man aged 35 to 55 in good health and CMV-seronegative. Each CDR3 is given with its conserved first and last residue. The D gene is left open where the match is weak. For some rows the clone size is stated as once, few or many, or as a class when expanded; others skip it.

J gene | clone size | V gene | D gene | CDR3 protein | CDR3 DNA
TRBJ1-4 | - | TRBV5-1 | - | CANIRFEIPDRGRITNEKLFF | TGCGCCAACATTCGATTCGAGATCCCGGATAGGGGAAGGATAACTAATGAAAAACTGTTTTTT
TRBJ2-3 | - | TRBV6-4 | TRBD2 | CASSGLAGADTQYF | TGTGCCAGCAGTGGACTAGCGGGAGCGGATACGCAGTATTTT
TRBJ2-2 | once | TRBV5-1 | - | CASSLAQGFVGELFF | TGCGCCAGCAGCTTGGCCCAGGGATTTGTCGGGGAGCTGTTTTTT
TRBJ2-3 | - | TRBV7-9 | TRBD2 | CASSFTGGADTQYF | TGTGCCAGCAGCTTTACGGGAGGGGCAGATACGCAGTATTTT
TRBJ2-2 | - | TRBV9 | TRBD1 | CASSSRTGDSGELFF | TGTGCCAGCAGCTCACGGACAGGGGACTCCGGGGAGCTGTTTTTT
TRBJ2-3 | - | TRBV5-4 | TRBD2 | CASSREAGEMNTQYF | TGTGCCAGCAGCCGAGAAGCGGGAGAAATGAATACGCAGTATTTT
TRBJ2-7 | - | TRBV19 | - | CASSFENSYEQYF | TGTGCCAGTAGTTTTGAAAACTCCTACGAGCAGTACTTC
TRBJ2-1 | few | TRBV7-9 | - | CASSFRGAPYNEQFF | TGTGCCAGCAGCTTTCGGGGGGCTCCCTACAATGAGCAGTTCTTC
TRBJ1-3 | - | TRBV5-6 | TRBD1 | CASSLGQGVVGNTIYF | TGTGCCAGCAGCTTGGGACAGGGGGTAGTAGGAAACACCATATATTTT
TRBJ2-1 | few | TRBV28 | TRBD2 | CASSHGRGTSNNNEQFF | TGTGCCAGCAGTCACGGGCGGGGGACCTCTAATAACAATGAGCAGTTCTTC
TRBJ1-5 | - | TRBV5-1 | - | CASSLGANQPQHF | TGCGCCAGCAGCTTGGGCGCAAATCAGCCCCAGCATTTT
TRBJ2-3 | few | TRBV7-2 | TRBD1 | CASSFGQGTDTQYF | TGTGCCAGCAGCTTCGGACAGGGAACAGATACGCAGTATTTT
TRBJ2-3 | - | TRBV11-2 | - | CASSPQLRSTDTQYF | TGTGCCAGCAGCCCGCAGCTGCGGAGCACAGATACGCAGTATTTT
TRBJ2-7 | - | TRBV7-2 | - | CASSLNQYPYEQYF | TGTGCCAGCAGCTTAAATCAGTACCCCTACGAGCAGTACTTC
TRBJ1-2 | - | TRBV9 | - | CASSVESAGYYGYTF | TGTGCCAGCAGCGTAGAATCGGCAGGGTACTATGGCTACACCTTC
TRBJ2-2 | - | TRBV5-4 | TRBD2 | CASSREGSIGNTGELFF | TGTGCCAGCAGCAGGGAGGGCTCCATCGGGAACACCGGGGAGCTGTTTTTT
TRBJ2-7 | - | TRBV6-1 | TRBD1 | CASSEGQGGFYEQYF | TGTGCCAGCAGTGAGGGACAGGGAGGATTCTACGAGCAGTACTTC
TRBJ1-5 | - | TRBV28 | - | CASSLIRGYQPQHF | TGTGCCAGCAGTTTAATCAGGGGCTATCAGCCCCAGCATTTT
TRBJ2-7 | - | TRBV5-5 | - | CASSLEGVRSTILSYEQYF | TGTGCCAGCAGCTTGGAGGGGGTCAGGTCGACGATTCTTTCCTACGAGCAGTACTTC
TRBJ1-1 | - | TRBV6-6 | - | CASSYLQGPNTEAFF | TGTGCCAGCAGTTATTTACAGGGCCCGAACACTGAAGCTTTCTTT
TRBJ1-4 | - | TRBV5-1 | - | CASSLGVVREKLFF | TGCGCCAGCAGCTTGGGAGTGGTTCGGGAAAAACTGTTTTTT
TRBJ2-7 | - | TRBV4-1 | - | CASSQEGPPSGIYEQYF | TGCGCCAGCAGCCAAGAAGGGCCTCCTTCGGGGATCTACGAGCAGTACTTC
TRBJ2-1 | - | TRBV30 | TRBD2 | CASKRTSGDPYNEQFF | TGTGCCTCCAAGAGGACTAGCGGGGATCCCTACAATGAGCAGTTCTTC
TRBJ2-7 | - | TRBV5-1 | TRBD1 | CASGVTGEPYEQYF | TGCGCCAGCGGGGTCACAGGGGAGCCCTACGAGCAGTACTTC
TRBJ2-1 | - | TRBV6-1 | - | CASSERGTPTYNEQFF | TGTGCCAGCAGTGAACGGGGGACCCCAACCTACAATGAGCAGTTCTTC
TRBJ2-4 | - | TRBV2 | - | CASSWAPTLVKNIQYF | TGTGCCAGCAGTTGGGCCCCCACTTTGGTCAAAAACATTCAGTACTTC
TRBJ1-2 | - | TRBV5-6 | TRBD1 | CASGGQGGYGYTF | TGTGCCAGCGGAGGACAGGGAGGATATGGCTACACCTTC
TRBJ2-1 | - | TRBV19 | - | CASSIQGTMYEQFF | TGTGCCAGTAGTATACAGGGAACTATGTATGAGCAGTTCTTC
TRBJ1-4 | - | TRBV13 | TRBD1 | CASSYDRADEKLFF | TGTGCCAGCAGCTACGACAGGGCGGATGAAAAACTGTTTTTT
TRBJ1-1 | once | TRBV10-1 | - | CASTSRGGSRVTEAFF | TGCGCCAGCACCTCCAGGGGCGGGTCTAGGGTCACTGAAGCTTTCTTT
TRBJ2-3 | - | TRBV28 | TRBD2 | CASSTSGRAGDTQYF | TGTGCCAGCAGTACTAGCGGGAGGGCAGGAGATACGCAGTATTTT
TRBJ1-4 | few | TRBV7-9 | - | CSSSPTTGSYGEKLFF | TGTTCCAGCAGCCCTACTACAGGGTCTTACGGTGAAAAACTGTTTTTT
TRBJ2-1 | few | TRBV27 | TRBD2 | CASRELAGGPYNEQFF | TGTGCCAGCAGGGAACTAGCGGGAGGACCCTACAATGAGCAGTTCTTC
TRBJ2-2 | few | TRBV27 | - | CASSTRQMNTGELFF | TGTGCCAGCAGTACAAGACAGATGAACACCGGGGAGCTGTTTTTT
TRBJ1-3 | few | TRBV7-2 | TRBD1 | CASSVAGGAGNTIYF | TGTGCCAGCAGCGTCGCAGGGGGTGCTGGAAACACCATATATTTT
TRBJ2-1 | - | TRBV19 | - | CASSSLRSSYNEQFF | TGTGCCAGTAGTAGCCTTAGGAGCTCCTACAATGAGCAGTTCTTC
TRBJ1-1 | - | TRBV5-6 | TRBD1 | CASTGSGTGWFSTEAFF | TGTGCCAGCACCGGATCCGGGACAGGGTGGTTTAGTACTGAAGCATTCTTT
TRBJ2-1 | once | TRBV6-5 | - | CASSYSTRNSYNEQFF | TGTGCCAGCAGTTACTCGACGAGGAACTCCTACAATGAGCAGTTCTTC
TRBJ2-7 | once | TRBV29-1 | - | CSVVTDSFSYEQYF | TGCAGCGTTGTTACGGACAGTTTCTCCTACGAGCAGTACTTC
TRBJ1-1 | many | TRBV6-6 | TRBD1 | CASSLIPGQEIIGAFF | TGTGCCAGCAGCCTAATCCCGGGACAGGAAATAATTGGTGCTTTCTTT
TRBJ2-5 | - | TRBV9 | - | CASSVDQGPGETQYF | TGTGCCAGCAGCGTCGACCAGGGGCCCGGGGAGACCCAGTACTTC
TRBJ2-1 | few | TRBV6-1 | - | CASSETGLGNEQFF | TGTGCCAGCAGTGAAACAGGGCTGGGGAATGAGCAGTTCTTC
TRBJ2-2 | - | TRBV30 | - | CAWDYMGGNTGELFF | TGTGCCTGGGATTACATGGGGGGGAACACCGGGGAGCTGTTTTTT
TRBJ1-5 | - | TRBV4-1 | - | CASSQVIPPLPQHF | TGCGCCAGCAGCCAAGTTATTCCCCCACTACCCCAGCATTTT
TRBJ2-1 | - | TRBV6-4 | TRBD2 | CASSDSSGGVNEQFF | TGTGCCAGCAGTGACTCGAGCGGGGGGGTGAATGAGCAGTTCTTC
TRBJ2-1 | - | TRBV5-6 | TRBD2 | CASSPGTTDNEQFF | TGTGCCAGCAGCCCCGGGACTACCGACAATGAGCAGTTCTTC
TRBJ1-4 | once | TRBV6-1 | - | CASSEAAGATNEKLFF | TGTGCCAGCAGTGAAGCAGCCGGAGCGACGAATGAAAAACTGTTTTTT
TRBJ1-5 | - | TRBV19 | - | CASSMGTFGNQPQHF | TGTGCCAGTAGTATGGGGACATTTGGCAATCAGCCCCAGCATTTT
TRBJ2-2 | - | TRBV27 | TRBD2 | CASRPREDTPTGELFF | TGTGCCAGCAGACCTCGGGAGGACACCCCCACCGGGGAGCTGTTTTTT
TRBJ2-1 | - | TRBV5-4 | TRBD2 | CASSSAGTSANNEQFF | TGTGCCAGCAGCTCGGCCGGGACTAGCGCAAACAATGAGCAGTTCTTC
TRBJ2-1 | - | TRBV10-3 | TRBD2 | CAISESRAGGRDEQFF | TGTGCCATCAGTGAGTCGAGAGCGGGGGGCCGGGATGAGCAGTTCTTC
TRBJ1-5 | - | TRBV19 | - | CASSGGGTVGDQPQHF | TGTGCCAGTAGTGGCGGTGGCACAGTCGGGGATCAGCCCCAGCATTTT
TRBJ2-1 | - | TRBV30 | TRBD2 | CAFFPGLAGYNEQFF | TGTGCCTTTTTCCCGGGACTAGCGGGGTACAATGAGCAGTTCTTC
TRBJ2-7 | - | TRBV10-2 | - | CASSSLSLVIHEQYF | TGCGCCAGCAGTTCCCTAAGCTTAGTAATCCACGAGCAGTACTTC
TRBJ2-1 | - | TRBV4-1 | TRBD2 | CASSQLAGGLSYNEQFF | TGCGCCAGCAGCCAACTAGCGGGGGGCCTCTCCTACAATGAGCAGTTCTTC
TRBJ2-1 | few | TRBV5-4 | - | CASSPSPTYNEQFF | TGTGCCAGCAGCCCGAGCCCCACGTACAATGAGCAGTTCTTC
TRBJ2-7 | - | TRBV5-1 | TRBD2 | CASSITSGSFHEQYF | TGCGCCAGCAGCATTACTAGCGGGAGCTTCCACGAGCAGTACTTC
TRBJ1-1 | - | TRBV20-1 | - | CSATGPTEAFF | TGCAGTGCTACAGGGCCCACTGAAGCTTTCTTT